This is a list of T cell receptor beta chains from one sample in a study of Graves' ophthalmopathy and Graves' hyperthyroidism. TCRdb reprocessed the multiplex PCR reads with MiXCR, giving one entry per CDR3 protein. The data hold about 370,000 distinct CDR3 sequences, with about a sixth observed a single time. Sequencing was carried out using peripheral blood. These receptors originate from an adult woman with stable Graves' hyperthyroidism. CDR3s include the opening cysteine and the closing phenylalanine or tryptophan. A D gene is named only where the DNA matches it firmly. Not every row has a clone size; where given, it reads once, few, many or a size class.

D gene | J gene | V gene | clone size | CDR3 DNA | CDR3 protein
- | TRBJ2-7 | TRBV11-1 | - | TGTGCCAGCAGCTTAGGATCCTTACCCTACGAGCAGTACTTC | CASSLGSLPYEQYF
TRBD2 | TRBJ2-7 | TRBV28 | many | TGTGCCAGCAGACTTTCGGGAGGGCACGAGCAGTACTTC | CASRLSGGHEQYF
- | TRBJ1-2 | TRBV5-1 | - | TGCGCCAGCAAGCTCGGAGAGGGAGAATATGGCTACACCTTC | CASKLGEGEYGYTF
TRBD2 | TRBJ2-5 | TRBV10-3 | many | TGTGCCATCAGTAAGCGGGAGCGGGAGACCCAGTACTTC | CAISKRERETQYF
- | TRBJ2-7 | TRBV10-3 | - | TGTGCCATCAGTGAGTCGAAGACAGTTAGCTCCTACGAGCAGTACTTC | CAISESKTVSSYEQYF
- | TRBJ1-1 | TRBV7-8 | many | TGTGCCAGCAGCTTAGAGCTAGGGCAGGGGAACACTGAAGCTTTCTTT | CASSLELGQGNTEAFF
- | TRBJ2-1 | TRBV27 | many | TGTGCCAGCAGTTTGGAGGGAAAGCAGTTCTTC | CASSLEGKQFF
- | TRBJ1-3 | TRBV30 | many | TGTGCCTGGAGTGTCTCTGGAAACACCATATATTTT | CAWSVSGNTIYF
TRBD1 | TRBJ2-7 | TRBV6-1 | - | TGTGCCAGCAGGAGCCGGGACAGTAACGCCTACGAGCAGTACTTC | CASRSRDSNAYEQYF
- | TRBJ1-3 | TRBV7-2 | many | TGTGCCAGCAGCCCCGGGGGCGGTGGAAACACCATATATTTT | CASSPGGGGNTIYF
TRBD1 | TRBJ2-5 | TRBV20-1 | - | TGCAGTGCTACCGGGACAGGGGGAGAGACCCAGTACTTC | CSATGTGGETQYF
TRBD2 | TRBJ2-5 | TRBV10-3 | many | TGTGCCATCAGTGAGTCTACCGGGACTAGCGGGAGTAACCAAGAGACCCAGTACTTC | CAISESTGTSGSNQETQYF
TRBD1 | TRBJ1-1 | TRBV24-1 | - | TGTGCCACCAGTGGGACAGGGCAGAACACTGAAGCTTTCTTT | CATSGTGQNTEAFF
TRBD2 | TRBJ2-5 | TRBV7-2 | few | TGTGCCAGCAGCTTTAGCGGGAGTTGGAAGACCCAGTACTTC | CASSFSGSWKTQYF
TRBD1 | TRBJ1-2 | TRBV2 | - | TGTGCCAGCAGTGGGGACAGCAATAGTCCCGGCTACACCTTC | CASSGDSNSPGYTF
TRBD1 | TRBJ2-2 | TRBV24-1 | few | TGTGCCACCAGTGACCTCGTAGAGACAGGGGACACCGGGGAGCTGTTTTTT | CATSDLVETGDTGELFF